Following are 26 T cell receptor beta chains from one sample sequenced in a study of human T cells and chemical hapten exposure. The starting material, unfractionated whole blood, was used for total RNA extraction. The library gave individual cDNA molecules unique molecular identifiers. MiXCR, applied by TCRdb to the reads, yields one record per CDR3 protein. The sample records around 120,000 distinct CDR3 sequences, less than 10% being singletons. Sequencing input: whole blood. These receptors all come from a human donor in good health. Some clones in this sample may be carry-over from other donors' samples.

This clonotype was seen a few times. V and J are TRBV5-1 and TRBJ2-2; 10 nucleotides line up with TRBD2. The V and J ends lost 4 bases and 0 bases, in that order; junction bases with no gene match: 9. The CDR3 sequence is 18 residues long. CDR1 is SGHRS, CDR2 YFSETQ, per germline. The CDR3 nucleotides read TGCGCCAGCAGCCCTTTCCCACTAGCGGGATCGAACACCGGGGAGCTGTTTTTT. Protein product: CASSPFPLAGSNTGELFF.

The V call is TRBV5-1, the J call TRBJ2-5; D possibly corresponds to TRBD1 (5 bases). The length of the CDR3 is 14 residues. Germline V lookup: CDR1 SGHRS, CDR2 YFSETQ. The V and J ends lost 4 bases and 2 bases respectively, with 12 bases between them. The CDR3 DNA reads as TGCGCCAGCAGCCGCTGGACACTACAAGAGACCCAGTACTTC. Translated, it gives CASSRWTLQETQYF.

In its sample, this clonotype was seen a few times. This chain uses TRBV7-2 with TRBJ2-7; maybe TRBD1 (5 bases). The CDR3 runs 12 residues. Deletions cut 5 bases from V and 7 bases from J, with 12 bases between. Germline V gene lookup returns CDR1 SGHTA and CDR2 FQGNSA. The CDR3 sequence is CASSIRPGEQYF. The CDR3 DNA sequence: TGTGCCAGCAGCATTCGACCAGGGGAGCAGTACTTC.

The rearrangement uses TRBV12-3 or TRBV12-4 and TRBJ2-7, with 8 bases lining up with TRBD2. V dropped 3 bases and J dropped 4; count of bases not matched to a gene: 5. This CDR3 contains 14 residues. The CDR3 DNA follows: TGTGCCAGCAGTTTGGTTAGCGGGATGTACGAGCAGTACTTC. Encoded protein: CASSLVSGMYEQYF.

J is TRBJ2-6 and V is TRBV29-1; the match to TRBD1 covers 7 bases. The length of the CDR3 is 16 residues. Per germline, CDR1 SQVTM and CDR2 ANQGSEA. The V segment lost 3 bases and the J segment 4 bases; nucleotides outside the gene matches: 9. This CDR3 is CSVEGDSASGANVLTF. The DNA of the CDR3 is TGCAGCGTTGAGGGGGACAGTGCTTCCGGGGCCAACGTCCTGACTTTC.

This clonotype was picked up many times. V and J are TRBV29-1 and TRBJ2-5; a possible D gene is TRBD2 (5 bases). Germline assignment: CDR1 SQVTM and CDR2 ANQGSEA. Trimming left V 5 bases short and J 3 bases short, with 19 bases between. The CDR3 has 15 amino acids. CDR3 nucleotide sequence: TGCAGCGTTTCTGCACCTGGAGGCGTTAAAGAGACCCAGTACTTC. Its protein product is CSVSAPGGVKETQYF. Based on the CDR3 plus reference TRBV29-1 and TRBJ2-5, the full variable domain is SAVISQKPSRDICQRGTSLTIQCQVDSQVTMMFWYRQQPGQSLTLIATANQGSEATYESGFVIDKFPISRPNLTFSTLTVSNMSPEDSSIYLCSVSAPGGVKETQYFGPGTRLLVL.

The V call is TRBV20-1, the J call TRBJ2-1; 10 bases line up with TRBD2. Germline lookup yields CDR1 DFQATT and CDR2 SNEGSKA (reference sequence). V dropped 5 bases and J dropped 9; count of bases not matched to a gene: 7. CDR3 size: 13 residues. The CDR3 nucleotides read TGCAGTGCTGGGGGACTAGCGATATCTGAGCAGTTCTTC. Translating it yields CSAGGLAISEQFF.

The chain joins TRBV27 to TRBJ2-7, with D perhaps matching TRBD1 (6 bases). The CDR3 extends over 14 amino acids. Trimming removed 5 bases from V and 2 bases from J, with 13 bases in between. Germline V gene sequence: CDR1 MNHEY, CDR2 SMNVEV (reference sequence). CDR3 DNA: TGTGCCAGCAGTCCTCGGGACACAACCTACGAGCAGTACTTC. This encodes CASSPRDTTYEQYF.

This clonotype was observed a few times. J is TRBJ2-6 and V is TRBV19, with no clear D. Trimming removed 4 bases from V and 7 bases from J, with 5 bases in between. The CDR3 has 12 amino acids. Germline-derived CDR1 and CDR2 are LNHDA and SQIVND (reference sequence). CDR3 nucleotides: TGTGCCAGTAGTAAAACAGCCAACGTCCTGACTTTC. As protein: CASSKTANVLTF.

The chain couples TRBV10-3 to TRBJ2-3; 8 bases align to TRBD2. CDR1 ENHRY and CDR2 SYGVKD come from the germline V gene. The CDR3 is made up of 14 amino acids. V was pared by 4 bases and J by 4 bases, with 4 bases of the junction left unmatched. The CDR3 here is CAISVAGRADTQYF. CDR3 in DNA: TGTGCCATCAGTGTAGCGGGAAGGGCAGATACGCAGTATTTT.

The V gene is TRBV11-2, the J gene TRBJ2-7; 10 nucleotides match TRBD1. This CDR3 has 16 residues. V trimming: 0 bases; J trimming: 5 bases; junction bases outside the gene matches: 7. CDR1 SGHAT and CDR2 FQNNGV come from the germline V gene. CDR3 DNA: TGTGCCAGCAGCTTAGATCGGACAGGGGGGATGGACGAGCAGTACTTC. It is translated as CASSLDRTGGMDEQYF.

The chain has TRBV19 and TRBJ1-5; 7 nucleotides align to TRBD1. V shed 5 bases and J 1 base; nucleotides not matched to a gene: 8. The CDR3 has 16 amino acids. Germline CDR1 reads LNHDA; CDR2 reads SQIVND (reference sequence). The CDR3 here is CASSFRTGRSNQPQHF. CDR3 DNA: TGTGCCAGTAGTTTCCGGACAGGACGAAGCAATCAGCCCCAGCATTTT.

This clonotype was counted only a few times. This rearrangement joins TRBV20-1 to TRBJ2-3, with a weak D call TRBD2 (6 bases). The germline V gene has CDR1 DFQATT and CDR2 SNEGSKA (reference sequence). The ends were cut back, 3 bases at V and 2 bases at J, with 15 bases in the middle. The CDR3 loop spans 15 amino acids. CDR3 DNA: TGCAGTGCTAGCGGGAGTCCGAGATCCACAGATACGCAGTATTTT. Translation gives CSASGSPRSTDTQYF.

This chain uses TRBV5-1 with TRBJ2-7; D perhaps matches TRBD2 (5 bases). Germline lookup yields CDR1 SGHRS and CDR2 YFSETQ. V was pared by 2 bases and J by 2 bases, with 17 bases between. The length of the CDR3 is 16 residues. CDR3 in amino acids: CASSFIPGNPPYEQYF. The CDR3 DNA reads TGCGCCAGCAGCTTCATCCCCGGGAACCCGCCCTACGAGCAGTACTTC.

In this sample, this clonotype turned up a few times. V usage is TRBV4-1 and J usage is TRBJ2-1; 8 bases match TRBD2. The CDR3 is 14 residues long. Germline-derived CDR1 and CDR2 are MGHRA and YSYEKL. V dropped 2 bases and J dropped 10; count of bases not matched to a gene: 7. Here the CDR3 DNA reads TGCGCCAGCAGCCAAATGGGTAGCGGGAAGGAGCAGTTCTTC. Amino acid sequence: CASSQMGSGKEQFF.

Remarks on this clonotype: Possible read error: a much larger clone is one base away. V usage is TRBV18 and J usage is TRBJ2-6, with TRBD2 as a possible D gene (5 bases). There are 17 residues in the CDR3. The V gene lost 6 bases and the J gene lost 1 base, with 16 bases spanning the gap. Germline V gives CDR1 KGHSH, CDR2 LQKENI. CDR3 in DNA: TGTGCCAGCTCGGAGGCAGCCCCTGGATCTGGGGCCAACGTCCTGACTTTC. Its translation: CASSEAAPGSGANVLTF.

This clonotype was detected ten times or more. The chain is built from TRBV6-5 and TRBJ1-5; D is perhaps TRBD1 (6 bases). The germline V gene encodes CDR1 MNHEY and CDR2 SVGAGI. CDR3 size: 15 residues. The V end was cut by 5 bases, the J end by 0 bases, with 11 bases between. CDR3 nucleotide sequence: TGTGCCAGCAGTCGGGGGGCCAGTAGCAATCAGCCCCAGCATTTT. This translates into CASSRGASSNQPQHF.

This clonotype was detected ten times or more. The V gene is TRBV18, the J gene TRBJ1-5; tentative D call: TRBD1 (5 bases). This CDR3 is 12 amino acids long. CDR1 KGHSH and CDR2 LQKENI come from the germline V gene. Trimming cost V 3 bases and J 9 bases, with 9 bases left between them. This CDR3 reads CASSPQRGPQHF. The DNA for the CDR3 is TGTGCCAGCTCACCTCAGAGGGGGCCCCAGCATTTT.

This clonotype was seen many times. The CDR3 nucleotides read TGTGCCAGCAGCCACGTCCCGTTCGGTGAGCAGTACTTC. Translation gives CASSHVPFGEQYF. The genes are TRBV14 and TRBJ2-7; no firm D call. CDR3 length equals 13 residues. V lost 3 bases to trimming and J lost 7 bases, with 13 bases between them. The germline V gene has CDR1 SGHDN and CDR2 FVKESK.

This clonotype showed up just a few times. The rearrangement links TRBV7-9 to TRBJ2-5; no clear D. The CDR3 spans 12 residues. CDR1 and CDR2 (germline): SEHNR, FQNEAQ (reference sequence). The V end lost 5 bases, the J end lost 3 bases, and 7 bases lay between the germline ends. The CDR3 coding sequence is TGTGCCAGCAGCGACGGAGAAGAGACCCAGTACTTC. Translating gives CASSDGEETQYF.

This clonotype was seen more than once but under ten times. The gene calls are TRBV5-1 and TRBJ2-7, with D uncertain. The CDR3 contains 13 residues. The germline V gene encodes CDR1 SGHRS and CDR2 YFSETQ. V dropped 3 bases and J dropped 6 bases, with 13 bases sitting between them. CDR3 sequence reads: CASSSTGAFEQYF. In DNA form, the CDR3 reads TGCGCCAGCAGCTCCACCGGCGCATTCGAGCAGTACTTC.

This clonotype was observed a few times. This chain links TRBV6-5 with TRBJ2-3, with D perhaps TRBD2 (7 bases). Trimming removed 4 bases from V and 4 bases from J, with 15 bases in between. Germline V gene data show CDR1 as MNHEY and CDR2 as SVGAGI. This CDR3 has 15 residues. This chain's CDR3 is CASSLPGGPADTQYF. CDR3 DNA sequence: TGTGCCAGCAGTTTGCCCGGGGGGCCCGCAGATACGCAGTATTTT.

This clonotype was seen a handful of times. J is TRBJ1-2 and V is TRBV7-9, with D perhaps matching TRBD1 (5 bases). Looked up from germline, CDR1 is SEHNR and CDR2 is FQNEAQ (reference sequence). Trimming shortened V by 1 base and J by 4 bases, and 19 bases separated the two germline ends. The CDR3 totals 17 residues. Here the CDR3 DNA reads TGTGCCAGCAGCTTAGAGGGGATGGGGCAATCGATCTATGGCTACACCTTC. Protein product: CASSLEGMGQSIYGYTF. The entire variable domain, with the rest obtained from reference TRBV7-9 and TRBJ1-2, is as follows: DTGVSQNPRHKITKRGQNVTFRCDPISEHNRLYWYRQTLGQGPEFLTYFQNEAQLEKSRLLSDRFSAERPKGSFSTLEIQRTEQGDSAMYLCASSLEGMGQSIYGYTFGSGTRLTVV.

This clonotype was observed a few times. The CDR3 loop is CASMFSNEQFF. CDR3 nucleotides: TGTGCCAGTATGTTCTCCAATGAGCAGTTCTTC. The chain recombines TRBV19 with TRBJ2-1; D is uncertain. With 7 bases removed from V and 6 bases from J, the gap between germline ends came to 7 bases. The CDR3 covers 11 residues. Germline V gene sequence: CDR1 LNHDA, CDR2 SQIVND (reference sequence).

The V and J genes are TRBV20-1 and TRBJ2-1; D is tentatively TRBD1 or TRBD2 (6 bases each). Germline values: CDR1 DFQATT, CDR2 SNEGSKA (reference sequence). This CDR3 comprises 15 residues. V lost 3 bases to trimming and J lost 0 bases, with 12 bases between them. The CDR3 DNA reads TGCAGTGCTAGGGTAGGGGGGAGCTCCTACAATGAGCAGTTCTTC. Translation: CSARVGGSSYNEQFF.

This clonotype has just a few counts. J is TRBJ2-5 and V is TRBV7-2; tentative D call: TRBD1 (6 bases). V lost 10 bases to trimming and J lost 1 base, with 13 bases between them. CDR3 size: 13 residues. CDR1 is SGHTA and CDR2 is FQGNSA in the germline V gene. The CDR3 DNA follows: TGTGCCACTCTAGGACAGTCCCAAGAGACCCAGTACTTC. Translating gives CATLGQSQETQYF.